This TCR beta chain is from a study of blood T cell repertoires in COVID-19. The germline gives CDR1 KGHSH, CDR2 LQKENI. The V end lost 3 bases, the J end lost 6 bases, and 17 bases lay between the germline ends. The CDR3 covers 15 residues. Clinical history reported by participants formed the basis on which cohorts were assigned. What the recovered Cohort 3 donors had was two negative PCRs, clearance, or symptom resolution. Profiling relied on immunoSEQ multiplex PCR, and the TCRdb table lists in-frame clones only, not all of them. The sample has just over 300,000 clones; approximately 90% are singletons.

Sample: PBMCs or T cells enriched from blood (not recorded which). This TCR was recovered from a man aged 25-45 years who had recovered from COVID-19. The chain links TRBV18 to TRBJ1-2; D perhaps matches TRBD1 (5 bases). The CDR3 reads CASSPVARVGDGYTF. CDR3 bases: TGTGCCAGCTCACCGGTAGCCAGGGTTGGCGATGGCTACACCTTC.